This T cell receptor beta chain was documented in a study of T cell repertoires in cytomegalovirus infection. In the study overall: Peptides in the study included HLA-C-restricted and HLA-B-restricted CMV epitopes. Signatures in public TCR beta sequences pointed to both CMV infection and matching HLA type. Study-level findings and limits: Clonotypes of TCR beta that were HLA-C-restricted and CMV-specific dominated the ex vivo response. Frequencies of public TCR beta families were cumulated, and this identified carriers of CMV plus the relevant HLA.

This clonotype was seen repeatedly, ten times or more. Its antigen is not identified. Germline is not matched at one junction end, which may reflect a read error. Germline CDR1 is MGHRA and CDR2 is YSYEKL. This CDR3 is 14 amino acids long. TCRdb re-called the reads through MiXCR, storing one row per CDR3 protein. The table includes roughly 920,000 distinct CDR3 sequences, around a third detected once. Sequenced here: cultured CD8+ T cells from PBMCs, sampled from culture after CMV antigen stimulation. The rearrangement uses TRBV4-1 and TRBJ2-3; D is unresolved. This receptor was identified in a human donor in good health (CMV status not recorded). Some clones in this sample may be carry-over from other donors' samples. The CDR3 sequence: CASSQALSTDTQYF. CDR3 nucleotide sequence: TGTGCCAGCAGTCAGGCCCTAAGCACAGATACGCAGTATTTT.